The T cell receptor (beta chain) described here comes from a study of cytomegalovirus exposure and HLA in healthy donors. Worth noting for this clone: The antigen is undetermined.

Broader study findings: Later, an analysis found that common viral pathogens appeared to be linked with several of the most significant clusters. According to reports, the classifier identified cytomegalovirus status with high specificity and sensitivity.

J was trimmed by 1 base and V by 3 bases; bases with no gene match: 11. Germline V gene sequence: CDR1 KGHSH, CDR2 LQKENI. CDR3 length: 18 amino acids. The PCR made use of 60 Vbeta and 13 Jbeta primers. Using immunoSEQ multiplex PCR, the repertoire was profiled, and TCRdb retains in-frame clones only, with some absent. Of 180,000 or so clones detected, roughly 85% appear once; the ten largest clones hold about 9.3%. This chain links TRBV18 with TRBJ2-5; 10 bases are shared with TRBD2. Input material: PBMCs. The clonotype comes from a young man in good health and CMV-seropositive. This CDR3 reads CASSPLAGAELVQETQYF. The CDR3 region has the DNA TGTGCCAGCTCACCTCTAGCGGGGGCCGAATTAGTCCAAGAGACCCAGTACTTC.